The following is a T cell receptor (beta chain) sequence with its context. Antigen specificity is unknown. The CDR3 runs to 13 residues. The ends were cut back, 8 bases at V and 3 bases at J, with 14 bases in the middle. Germline assignment: CDR1 MNHEY and CDR2 SVGAGI. Amplification from RNA transcripts yielded the TCR beta CDR3 regions. RT-PCR with HTBI primers came first, then second-round multiplex PCR. Using its own MiXCR run on the multiplex PCR reads, TCRdb lists one record per CDR3 protein. The sample includes 500,000 to 800,000 distinct CDR3 sequences, roughly two fifths of them seen just once. The record originates from a study of Graves' ophthalmopathy and Graves' hyperthyroidism. Study findings and constraints: Blood also harbored most expanded thyroid clonotypes above 0.001 frequency.

Sequencing was done on a sample of peripheral blood. This sequence originates from an adult man with Graves' ophthalmopathy. This sequence joins TRBV6-5 and TRBJ2-7; D may be TRBD1 (5 bases). CDR3 DNA sequence: TGTGCCAGCCGAGAGACAGAGCTCTACGAGCAGTACTTC. It is translated as CASRETELYEQYF.